Sequencing of this T cell receptor beta chain was carried out in a study of spatial heterogeneity in lung cancer. Whole-study context: Sequencing consistently turned up more beta-chain sequences than alpha-chain sequences.

Study-wide results and caveats: Within tumors, counts of expanded alpha and beta TCRs tracked tumor mutation counts.

TCRdb independently ran MiXCR on the 5' RACE reads; one entry per CDR3 protein. The table includes about 1,500 distinct CDR3 sequences, 5.5% to 7% detected once. By sample share, this clonotype is medium-sized (0.01 to 0.1%). No antigen is known for it. Time point specified: sample taken at primary tumor resection. Tumor, nontumor lung or frozen PBMC supplied whole RNA, sequenced without sorting. This clonotype was sampled from a female donor with early-stage non-small cell lung cancer. The starting material was lung tumor tissue, obtained at surgery.

CDR3 nucleotides: TGCGCCAGCAGCTTGGTCTCTAGCGGGGTCACAGATACGCAGTATTTT. This gives the protein CASSLVSSGVTDTQYF. This chain uses TRBV5-1 with TRBJ2-3; 9 positions agree with TRBD2. This CDR3 region has 16 residues. From germline, CDR1 is SGHRS and CDR2 YFSETQ. V dropped 0 bases and J dropped 2; count of bases not matched to a gene: 4.